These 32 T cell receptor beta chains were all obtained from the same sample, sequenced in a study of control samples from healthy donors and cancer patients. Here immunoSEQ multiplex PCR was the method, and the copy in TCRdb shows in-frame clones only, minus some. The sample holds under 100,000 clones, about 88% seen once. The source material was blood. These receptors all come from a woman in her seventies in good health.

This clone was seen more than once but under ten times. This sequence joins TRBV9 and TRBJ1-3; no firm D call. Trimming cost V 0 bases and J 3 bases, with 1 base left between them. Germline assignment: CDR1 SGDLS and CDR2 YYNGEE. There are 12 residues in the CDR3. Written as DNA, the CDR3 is TGTGCCAGCAGCGTAGGTGGAAACACCATATATTTT. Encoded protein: CASSVGGNTIYF.

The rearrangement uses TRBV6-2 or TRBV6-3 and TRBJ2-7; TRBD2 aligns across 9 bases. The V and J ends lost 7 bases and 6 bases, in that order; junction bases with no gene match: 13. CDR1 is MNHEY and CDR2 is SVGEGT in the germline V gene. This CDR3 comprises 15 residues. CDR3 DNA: TGTGCCAGCACCCCCGAGCTAGCGGGAAGGTCCGAGCAGTACTTC. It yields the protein CASTPELAGRSEQYF.

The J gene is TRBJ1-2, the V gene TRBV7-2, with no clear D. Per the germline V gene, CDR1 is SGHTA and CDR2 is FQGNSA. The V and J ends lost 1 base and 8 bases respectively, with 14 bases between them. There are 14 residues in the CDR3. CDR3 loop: CASSLDAASRGYTF. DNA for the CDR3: TGTGCCAGCAGCTTAGACGCGGCGTCCCGGGGCTACACCTTC.

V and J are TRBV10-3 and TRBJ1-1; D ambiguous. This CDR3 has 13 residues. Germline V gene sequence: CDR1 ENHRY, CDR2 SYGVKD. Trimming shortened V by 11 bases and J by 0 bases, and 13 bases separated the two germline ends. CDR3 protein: CAHRRDLNTEAFF. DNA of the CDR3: TGTGCCCATCGGAGGGATTTGAACACTGAAGCTTTCTTT.

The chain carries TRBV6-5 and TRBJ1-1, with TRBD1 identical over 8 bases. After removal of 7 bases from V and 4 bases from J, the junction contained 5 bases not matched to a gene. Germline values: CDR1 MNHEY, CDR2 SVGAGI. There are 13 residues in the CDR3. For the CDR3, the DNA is TGTGCCAGCACGACGGACAGGGCCACTGAAGCTTTCTTT. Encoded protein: CASTTDRATEAFF.

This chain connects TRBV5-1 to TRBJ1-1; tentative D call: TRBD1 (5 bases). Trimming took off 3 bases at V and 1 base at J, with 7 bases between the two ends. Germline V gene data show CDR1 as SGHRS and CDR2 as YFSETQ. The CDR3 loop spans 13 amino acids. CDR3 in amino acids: CASSSGQNTEAFF. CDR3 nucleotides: TGCGCCAGCAGCTCCGGACAGAACACTGAAGCTTTCTTT.

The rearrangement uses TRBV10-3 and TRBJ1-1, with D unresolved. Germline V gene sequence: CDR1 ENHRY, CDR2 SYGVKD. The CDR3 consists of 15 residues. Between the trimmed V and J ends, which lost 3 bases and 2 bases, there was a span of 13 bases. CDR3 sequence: CAISEGFSLNTEAFF. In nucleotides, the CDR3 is TGTGCCATCAGTGAAGGGTTCTCACTTAACACTGAAGCTTTCTTT.

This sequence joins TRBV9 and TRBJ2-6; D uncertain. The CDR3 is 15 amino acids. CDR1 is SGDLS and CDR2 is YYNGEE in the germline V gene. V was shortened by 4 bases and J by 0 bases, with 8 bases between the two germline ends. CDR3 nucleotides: TGTGCCAGCAGCTCCCAGATCTCTGGGGCCAACGTCCTGACTTTC. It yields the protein CASSSQISGANVLTF.

CDR3 DNA: TGTGCCAGTAGGCAGCATGGGACGTTACGGGATTCACCCCTCCACTTT. Encoded protein: CASRQHGTLRDSPLHF. The rearrangement links TRBV19 to TRBJ1-6, with D possibly TRBD1 on 5 matching bases. This CDR3 region has 16 residues. Trimming stripped 6 bases from V and 8 bases from J, with 20 bases between. CDR1 is LNHDA and CDR2 is SQIVND in the germline V gene (reference sequence).

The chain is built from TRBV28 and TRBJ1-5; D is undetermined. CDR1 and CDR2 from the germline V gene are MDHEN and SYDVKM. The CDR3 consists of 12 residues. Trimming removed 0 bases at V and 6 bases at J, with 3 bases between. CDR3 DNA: TGTGCCAGCAGTTTATGGAGTCAGCCCCAGCATTTT. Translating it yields CASSLWSQPQHF.

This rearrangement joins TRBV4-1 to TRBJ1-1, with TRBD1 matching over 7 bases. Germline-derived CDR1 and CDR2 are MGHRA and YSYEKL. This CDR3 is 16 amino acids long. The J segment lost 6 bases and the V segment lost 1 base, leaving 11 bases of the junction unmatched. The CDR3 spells CASSQAYRTGISEAFF. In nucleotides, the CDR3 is TGCGCCAGCAGCCAAGCTTACCGGACAGGAATCTCTGAAGCTTTCTTT.

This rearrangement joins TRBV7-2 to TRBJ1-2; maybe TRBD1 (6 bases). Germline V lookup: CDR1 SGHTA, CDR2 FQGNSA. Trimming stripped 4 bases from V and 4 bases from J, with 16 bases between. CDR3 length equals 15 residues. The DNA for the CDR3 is TGTGCCAGCAGCTCCCCGACAGGACAGTCCTATGGCTACACCTTC. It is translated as CASSSPTGQSYGYTF.

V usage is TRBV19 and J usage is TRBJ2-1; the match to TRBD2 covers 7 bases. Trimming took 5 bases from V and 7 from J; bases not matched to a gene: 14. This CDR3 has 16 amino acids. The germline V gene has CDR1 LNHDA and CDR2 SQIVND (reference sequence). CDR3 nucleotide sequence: TGTGCCAGTAGTGGATCTTGGGGGGGTGTCGGAAATGAGCAGTTCTTC. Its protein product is CASSGSWGGVGNEQFF.

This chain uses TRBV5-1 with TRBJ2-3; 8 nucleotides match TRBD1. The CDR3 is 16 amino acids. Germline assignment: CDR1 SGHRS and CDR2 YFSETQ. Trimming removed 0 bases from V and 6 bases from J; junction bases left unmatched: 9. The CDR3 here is CASSLGGTGAGDTQYF. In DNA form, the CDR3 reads TGCGCCAGCAGCTTGGGAGGGACAGGAGCAGGGGATACGCAGTATTTT.

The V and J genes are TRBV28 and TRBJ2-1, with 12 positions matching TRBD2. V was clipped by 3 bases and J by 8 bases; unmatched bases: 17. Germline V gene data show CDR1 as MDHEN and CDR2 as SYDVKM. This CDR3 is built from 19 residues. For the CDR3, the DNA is TGTGCCAGCAGTTTTCCGGCTAGCGGGGGGGCCTATCCCTTCGATGAGCAGTTCTTC. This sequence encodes CASSFPASGGAYPFDEQFF.

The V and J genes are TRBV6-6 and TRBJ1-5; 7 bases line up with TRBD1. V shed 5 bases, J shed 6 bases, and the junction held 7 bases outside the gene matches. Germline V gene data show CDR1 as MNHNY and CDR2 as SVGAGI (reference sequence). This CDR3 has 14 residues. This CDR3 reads CASSEVQGGQPQHF. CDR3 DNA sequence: TGTGCCAGCAGTGAGGTTCAGGGGGGTCAGCCCCAGCATTTT.

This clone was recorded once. The CDR3 is CASSQVRGAGNTEAFF. For the CDR3, the DNA is TGTGCCAGCAGCCAAGTAAGAGGGGCCGGGAACACTGAAGCTTTCTTT. The chain employs TRBV3-1 (or the pseudogene TRBV3-2) and TRBJ1-1; possible D gene TRBD1, 5 bases. Germline CDR1 is LGHDT and CDR2 is YNNKEL (reference sequence). The CDR3 runs 16 residues. With 1 base removed from V and 1 base from J, the gap between germline ends came to 13 bases.

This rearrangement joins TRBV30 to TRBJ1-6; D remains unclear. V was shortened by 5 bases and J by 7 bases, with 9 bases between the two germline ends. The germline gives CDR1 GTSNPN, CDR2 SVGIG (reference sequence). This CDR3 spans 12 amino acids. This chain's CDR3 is CAWSTVNSPLHF. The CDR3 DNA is TGTGCCTGGTCAACAGTGAATTCACCCCTCCACTTT.

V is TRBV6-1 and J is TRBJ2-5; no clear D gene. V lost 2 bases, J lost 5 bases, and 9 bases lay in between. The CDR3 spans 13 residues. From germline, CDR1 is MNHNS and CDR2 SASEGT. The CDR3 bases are TGTGCCAGCAGTGAATTAACAACGGAGACCCAGTACTTC. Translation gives CASSELTTETQYF.

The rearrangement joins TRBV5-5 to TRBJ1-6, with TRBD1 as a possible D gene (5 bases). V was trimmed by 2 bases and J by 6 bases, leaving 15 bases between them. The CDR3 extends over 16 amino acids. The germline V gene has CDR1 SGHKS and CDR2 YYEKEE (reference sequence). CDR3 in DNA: TGTGCCAGCAGCTTTACACCGGGACGTGTTAATTCACCCCTCCACTTT. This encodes CASSFTPGRVNSPLHF.

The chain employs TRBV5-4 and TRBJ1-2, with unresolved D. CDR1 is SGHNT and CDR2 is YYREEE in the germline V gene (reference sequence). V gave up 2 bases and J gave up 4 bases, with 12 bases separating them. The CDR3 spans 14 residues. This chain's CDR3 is CASSFGEGGYGYTF. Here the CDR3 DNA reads TGTGCCAGCAGCTTTGGGGAGGGCGGCTATGGCTACACCTTC.

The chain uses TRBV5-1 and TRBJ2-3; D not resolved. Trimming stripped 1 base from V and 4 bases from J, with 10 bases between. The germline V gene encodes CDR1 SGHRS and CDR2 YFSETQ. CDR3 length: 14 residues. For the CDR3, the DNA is TGCGCCAGCAGCTTGAATGTTGGGCCAGATACGCAGTATTTT. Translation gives CASSLNVGPDTQYF. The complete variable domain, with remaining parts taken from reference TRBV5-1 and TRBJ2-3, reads KAGVTQTPRYLIKTRGQQVTLSCSPISGHRSVSWYQQTPGQGLQFLFEYFSETQRNKGNFPGRFSGRQFSNSRSEMNVSTLELGDSALYLCASSLNVGPDTQYFGPGTRLTVL.

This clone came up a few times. DNA of the CDR3: TGTGCCAGCAGCTTAGGTGCGGTCCAAGAGACCCAGTACTTC. Protein sequence: CASSLGAVQETQYF. The chain has TRBV7-9 and TRBJ2-5; D uncertain. This CDR3 comprises 14 residues. V was trimmed by 1 base and J by 1 base, leaving 7 bases between them. CDR1 is SEHNR and CDR2 is FQNEAQ in the germline V gene (reference sequence).

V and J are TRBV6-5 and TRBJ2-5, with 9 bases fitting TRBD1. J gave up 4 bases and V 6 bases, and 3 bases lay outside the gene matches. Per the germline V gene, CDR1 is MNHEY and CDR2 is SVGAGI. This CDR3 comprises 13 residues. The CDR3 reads CASRNRGLETQYF. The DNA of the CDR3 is TGTGCCAGCAGAAACAGGGGGCTAGAGACCCAGTACTTC.

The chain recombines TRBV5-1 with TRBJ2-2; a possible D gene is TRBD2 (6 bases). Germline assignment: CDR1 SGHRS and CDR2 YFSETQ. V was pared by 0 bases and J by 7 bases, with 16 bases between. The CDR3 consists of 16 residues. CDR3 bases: TGCGCCAGCAGCTTGGACGGGAGCGGGTTCCGCGGGGAGCTGTTTTTT. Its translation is CASSLDGSGFRGELFF. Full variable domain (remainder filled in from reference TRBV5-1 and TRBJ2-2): KAGVTQTPRYLIKTRGQQVTLSCSPISGHRSVSWYQQTPGQGLQFLFEYFSETQRNKGNFPGRFSGRQFSNSRSEMNVSTLELGDSALYLCASSLDGSGFRGELFFGEGSRLTVL.

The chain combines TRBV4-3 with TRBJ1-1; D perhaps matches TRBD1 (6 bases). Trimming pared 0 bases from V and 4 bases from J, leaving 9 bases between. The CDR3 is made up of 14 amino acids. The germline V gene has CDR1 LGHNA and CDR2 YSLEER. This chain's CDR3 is CASSQEWTVTEAFF. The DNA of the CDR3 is TGCGCCAGCAGCCAAGAGTGGACAGTCACTGAAGCTTTCTTT.

The CDR3, as DNA: TGTGCCAGCAGCCAGGGGCTGGCTGAAGCTTTCTTT. Encoded protein: CASSQGLAEAFF. The rearrangement joins TRBV3-1 (or the pseudogene TRBV3-2) to TRBJ1-1; D may be TRBD1 (5 bases). The CDR3 extends over 12 amino acids. Germline CDR1 reads LGHDT; CDR2 reads YNNKEL (reference sequence). Trimming took 3 bases from V and 6 from J, leaving 8 bases between them.

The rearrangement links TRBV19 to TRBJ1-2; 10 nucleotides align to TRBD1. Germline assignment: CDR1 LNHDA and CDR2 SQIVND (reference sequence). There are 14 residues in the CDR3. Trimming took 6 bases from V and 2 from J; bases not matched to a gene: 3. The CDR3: CASRLDRGNYGYTF. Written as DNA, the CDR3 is TGTGCCAGTAGGCTGGACAGGGGGAACTATGGCTACACCTTC.

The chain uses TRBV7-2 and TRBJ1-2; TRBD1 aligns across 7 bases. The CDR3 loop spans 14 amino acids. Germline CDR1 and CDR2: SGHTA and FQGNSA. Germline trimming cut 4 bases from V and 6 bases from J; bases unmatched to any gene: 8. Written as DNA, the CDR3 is TGTGCCAGCAGCTCGCAGGGGGTGGTGAATGGCTACACCTTC. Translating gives CASSSQGVVNGYTF. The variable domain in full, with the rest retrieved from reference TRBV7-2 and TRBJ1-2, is GAGVSQSPSNKVTEKGKDVELRCDPISGHTALYWYRQSLGQGLEFLIYFQGNSAPDKSGLPSDRFSAERTGGSVSTLTIQRTQQEDSAVYLCASSSQGVVNGYTFGSGTRLTVV.

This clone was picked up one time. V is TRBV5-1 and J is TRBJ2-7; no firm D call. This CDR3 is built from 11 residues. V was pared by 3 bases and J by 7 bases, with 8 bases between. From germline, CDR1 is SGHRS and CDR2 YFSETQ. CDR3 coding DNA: TGCGCCAGCAGCTCGGATGGGGAGCAGTACTTC. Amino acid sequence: CASSSDGEQYF.

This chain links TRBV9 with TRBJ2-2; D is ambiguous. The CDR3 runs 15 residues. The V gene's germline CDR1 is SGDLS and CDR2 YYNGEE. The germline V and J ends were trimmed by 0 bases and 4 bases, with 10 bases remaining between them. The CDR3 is CASSVGQGRTGELFF. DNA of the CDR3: TGTGCCAGCAGCGTAGGACAAGGCCGCACCGGGGAGCTGTTTTTT.

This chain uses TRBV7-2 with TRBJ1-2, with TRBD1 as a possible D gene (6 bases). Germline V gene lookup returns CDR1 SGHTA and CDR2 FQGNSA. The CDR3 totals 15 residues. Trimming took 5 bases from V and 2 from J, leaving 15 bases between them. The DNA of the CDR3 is TGTGCCAGCAGCGTCGACAGGAGACAGAACTATGGCTACACCTTC. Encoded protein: CASSVDRRQNYGYTF.